The 2 T cell receptor beta chains in this list originate from one sample, sequenced in a study of cytomegalovirus exposure and HLA in healthy donors. PCR involved 60 Vbeta and 13 Jbeta primers. The table came from immunoSEQ multiplex PCR; TCRdb's copy has only in-frame clones and leaves some out. Among about 110,000 clones, about 68% were seen once, and the ten largest hold 3.5% to 4%. The sample taken for sequencing was PBMCs. The receptors were sampled from a man aged 25-45 years in good health and CMV-seropositive.

In this sample, this clone turned up a few times. The chain carries TRBV6-1 and TRBJ2-7; 8 bases fit TRBD2. The germline gives CDR1 MNHNS, CDR2 SASEGT. With V trimmed by 7 bases and J by 7 bases, 15 bases remained unmatched. The CDR3 sequence is 15 residues long. The CDR3 DNA follows: TGTGCCAGCATCCTCGAGCGGGAGCCCCCGGGGGAGCAGTACTTC. Encoded protein: CASILEREPPGEQYF.

CDR3 region: CASSLPARHRDSYEQYF. DNA for the CDR3: TGTGCCAGCAGTTTACCGGCGCGGCACAGGGACTCCTACGAGCAGTACTTC. This chain connects TRBV5-5 to TRBJ2-7; maybe TRBD1 (6 bases). Germline V CDR1 and CDR2: SGHKS, YYEKEE (reference sequence). The CDR3 has 17 amino acids. Trimming stripped 5 bases from V and 0 bases from J, with 21 bases between.